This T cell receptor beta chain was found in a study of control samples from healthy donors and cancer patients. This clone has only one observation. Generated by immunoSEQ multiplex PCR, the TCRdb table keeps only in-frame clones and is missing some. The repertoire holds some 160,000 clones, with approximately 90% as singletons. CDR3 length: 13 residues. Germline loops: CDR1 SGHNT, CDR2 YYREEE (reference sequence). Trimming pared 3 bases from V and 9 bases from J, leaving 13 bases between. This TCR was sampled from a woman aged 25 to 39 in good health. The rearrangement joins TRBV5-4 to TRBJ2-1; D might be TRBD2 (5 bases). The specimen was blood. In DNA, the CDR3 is TGTGCCAGCAGCTCATCGTTCAGCGGTGAGCAGTTCTTC. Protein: CASSSSFSGEQFF.